Listed here are 5 T cell receptor beta chains from one sample, sequenced in a study of cytomegalovirus exposure and HLA in healthy donors. PCR involved 60 Vbeta and 13 Jbeta primers. Measured with immunoSEQ multiplex PCR; TCRdb has only the in-frame clones, and not every one. In the table there are about 190,000 clones, over 60% of which are singletons. Material for sequencing was PBMCs. These receptors were collected from a woman aged 30 to 39 in good health and CMV-seropositive.

The chain is built from TRBV4-2 and TRBJ1-3; D might be TRBD1 (6 bases). The germline V and J ends were trimmed by 0 bases and 4 bases, with 13 bases remaining between them. Germline lookup yields CDR1 LGHNA and CDR2 YNFKEQ. There are 16 residues in the CDR3. CDR3 region: CASSQDPAGAGNTIYF. The CDR3 nucleotides read TGTGCCAGCAGCCAAGATCCCGCAGGGGCCGGAAACACCATATATTTT.

The chain has TRBV5-4 and TRBJ1-1; 9 bases are shared with TRBD1. Germline CDR1 is SGHNT and CDR2 is YYREEE (reference sequence). The CDR3 covers 13 residues. Trimming took 0 bases from V and 11 from J; bases not matched to a gene: 5. The CDR3 loop reads CASSLDSGQGAFF. In DNA, the CDR3 is TGTGCCAGCAGCTTGGATTCTGGACAGGGGGCTTTCTTT.

The chain couples TRBV6-1 to TRBJ1-5; TRBD1 matches at 7 bases. Germline CDR1 is MNHNS and CDR2 is SASEGT. There are 16 residues in the CDR3. Trimming removed 2 bases from V and 5 bases from J; junction bases left unmatched: 9. The CDR3 DNA is TGTGCCAGCAGTGAAAGGGACAGACCTTATGATCAGCCCCAGCATTTT. It is translated as CASSERDRPYDQPQHF.

V is TRBV2 and J is TRBJ1-1; D ambiguous. CDR3 length equals 14 residues. CDR1 is SNHLY, CDR2 FYNNEI, per germline. The V and J ends lost 6 bases and 2 bases respectively, with 13 bases between them. The CDR3 DNA sequence: TGTGCCAGCAGGGACTCGGGAGGTAACACTGAAGCTTTCTTT. Amino acid sequence: CASRDSGGNTEAFF.

V usage is TRBV28 and J usage is TRBJ1-4, with a tentative D call TRBD1 (5 bases). The CDR3 is 13 residues long. Germline loops: CDR1 MDHEN, CDR2 SYDVKM. Trimming shortened V by 10 bases and J by 10 bases, and 19 bases separated the two germline ends. CDR3 amino acids: CATGVNQRGKLFF. The CDR3 DNA reads as TGTGCCACCGGAGTCAATCAAAGGGGAAAACTGTTTTTT.